The entry below gives a single TCR beta chain sequence along with its context. As yet, its antigen is unknown. Vbeta (60) and Jbeta (13) primers were used in the PCR. The repertoire was sequenced with immunoSEQ multiplex PCR; TCRdb's copy has only in-frame clones and lacks some. The sample records roughly 120,000 clones, about 80% being singletons. With V trimmed by 5 bases and J by 4 bases, 13 bases remained unmatched. CDR1 and CDR2 from the germline V gene are SGHVS and FNYEAQ. This CDR3 has 16 amino acids. The data were taken from a study of cytomegalovirus exposure and HLA in healthy donors. General study points: It has been reported that TCR beta sequences accurately predicted the HLA-A and HLA-B alleles of most subjects.

The genes are TRBV7-6 and TRBJ1-1; TRBD1 matches at 7 bases. The sequence derives from a woman aged 25 to 39 in good health and CMV-seropositive. Specimen: PBMCs. The CDR3 DNA sequence: TGTGCCAGCAGCCTCAGGGGGGACGGGGCTGGCACTGAAGCTTTCTTT. This sequence encodes CASSLRGDGAGTEAFF.